Sequencing of this T cell receptor (beta chain) was carried out in a study of control samples from healthy donors and cancer patients. Repertoires were generated with immunoSEQ multiplex PCR, while TCRdb's copy carries only in-frame clones and drops some. The table has 150,000 or so clones, around 88% seen once. The CDR3 spans 15 residues. CDR1 is MGHRA and CDR2 is YSYEKL in the germline V gene. The V and J ends lost 1 base and 0 bases respectively, with 4 bases between them. This chain uses TRBV4-1 with TRBJ1-6; no definite D call. This TCR derives from a man aged 18 to 29 in good health. Sequences were obtained from blood. The CDR3 here is CASSQGPSYNSPLHF. CDR3 DNA: TGCGCCAGCAGCCAAGGACCCTCCTATAATTCACCCCTCCACTTT.